This TCR beta chain was recovered during a study of blood T cell dynamics during melanoma immunotherapy (dated by TCRdb to 2018 to 2021). With respect to the entire study: Patients had metastatic melanoma and received first-line pembrolizumab or nivolumab plus ipilimumab as standard of care in the United Kingdom. To find early correlates of response, peripheral T cell receptor repertoires were profiled in metastatic melanoma patients before and after one cycle of checkpoint inhibitor therapy. The training cohort consisted of consecutive patients, while an additional independent group of patients from the same centre was pooled to form an external validation set.

Every bulk PBMC sample was loaded with the same fixed amount of roughly 330 ng of DNA. Following the manufacturer instructions, the immunoSEQ TCRb Assay kit was used to amplify TCR beta CDR3 sequences from genomic DNA. The KAPA Library Quantification Kit for Illumina platforms was used to quantify pooled libraries by qPCR. Pooled libraries were clustered at roughly 0.6-1.2 pM and sequenced on an Illumina NextSeq 500. In the paper's pipeline: Analysis of the TCR data relied on immunoSEQ ANALYZER and the R LymphoSeq package. A rearrangement efficiency score was calculated as productive divided by the sum of productive and non-productive CDR3 sequences. Clonality was measured with the Gini coefficient and diversity with the Renyi index at alpha=1, compared pairwise between timepoints within each patient. In LymphoSeq, clonal relatedness was computed using an edit distance of 3, and repertoire similarity was computed using the Bhattacharyya coefficient. To classify response, a linear discriminant analysis based on week-3 changes in clonality and diversity was built with the R MASS and caret packages. As stored in TCRdb, this immuneACCESS dataset retains in-frame rearrangements with V and J assigned. A fraction of the clones does not appear; measured against another copy, unresolved V genes explain less than half of the discrepancy, and the remainder lacks a known reason. V, J and clone size reflect that table, while D and trimming were determined from the DNA. A total of about 8,500 clones appear in this sample, over 65% of them only once. Roughly 1.2% of the sample is held by the ten biggest clonotypes.

In the germline V gene (reference sequence), CDR1 corresponds to GTSNPN and CDR2 to SVGIG. V lost 1 base and J lost 0 bases; the stretch between them is 3 bases long. Its CDR3 holds 13 amino acids, cysteine through phenylalanine. Only the CDR3 DNA is retained, 39 bases long and in frame from the first base. Here is what the overall study found, with its caveats: The relatively small sample size was acknowledged as a potential limitation on generalization of the results. Patients who later achieved disease control showed a bifurcated PBMC repertoire reorganization at W3, with increased clonality or increased diversity, unlike progressors. The study was unable to establish whether the T cell clones driving the repertoire changes were melanoma-specific or instead reflected general immune activation.

Notes on this clone: Its antigen is unknown. Base qualities are missing; no much larger clone stands one base away.

Interpreted using the paper, the time point label stands for: pre-treatment baseline. Blood samples were taken before treatment (T0) and at week 3 (W3), following the first cycle of checkpoint blockade. Except for a couple of patients with rapid clinical progression, response was assessed 12 weeks after the first infusion by RECIST 1.1; disease control meant complete response, partial response or stable disease. Any patient who had received prior systemic cancer treatment, was on concomitant immunosuppressant therapy or had synchronous other active malignancies was excluded. Bulk PBMC and plasma cell-free DNA were both sequenced for TCR beta so that circulating cells and T cell turnover could be tracked. Lymphoprep and SepMate tubes were used to isolate PBMC from blood, and red cell lysis was then performed. QIAamp DNA Blood Mini kits were used to extract DNA from PBMC and sorted T cell subsets.

Recombination linked TRBV30 to TRBJ2-2, with no D gene named confidently. This clonotype was obtained from a human donor with melanoma. This specimen was blood, taken from a patient treated with checkpoint blockade. The CDR3 amino acid sequence is: CAWSGSNTGELFF. The DNA sequence is as follows: TGTGCCTGGAGTGGATCGAACACCGGGGAGCTGTTTTTT.